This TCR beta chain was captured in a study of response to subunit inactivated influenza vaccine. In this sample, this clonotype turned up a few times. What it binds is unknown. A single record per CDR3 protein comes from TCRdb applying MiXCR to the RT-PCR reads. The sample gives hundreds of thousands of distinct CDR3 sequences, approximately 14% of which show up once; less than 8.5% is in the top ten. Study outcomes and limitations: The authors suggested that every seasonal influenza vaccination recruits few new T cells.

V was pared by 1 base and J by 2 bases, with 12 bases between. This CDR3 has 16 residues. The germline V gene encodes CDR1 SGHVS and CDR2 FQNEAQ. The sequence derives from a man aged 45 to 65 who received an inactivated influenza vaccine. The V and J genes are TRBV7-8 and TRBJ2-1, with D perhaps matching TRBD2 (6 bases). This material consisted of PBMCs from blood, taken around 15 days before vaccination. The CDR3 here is CASSLGPGDPYNEQFF. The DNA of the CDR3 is TGTGCCAGCAGCTTAGGCCCGGGGGATCCCTACAATGAGCAGTTCTTC. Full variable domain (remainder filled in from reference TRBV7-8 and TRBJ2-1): GAGVSQSPRYKVAKRGQDVALRCDPISGHVSLFWYQQALGQGPEFLTYFQNEAQLDKSGLPSDRFFAERPEGSVSTLKIQRTQQEDSAVYLCASSLGPGDPYNEQFFGPGTRLTVL.